The source of this T cell receptor (beta chain) is a study of beta chain features in type 1 diabetes. Study-level findings and limits: VDJ junctions from patients with type 1 diabetes contained fewer insertions and more deletions. Relative to healthy donors, patients appeared to have naive, central memory and Treg TCRB repertoires that were more similar.

Trimming took 0 bases from V and 0 from J, leaving 8 bases between them. CDR3 length equals 16 residues. CDR1 LNHNV and CDR2 YYDKDF come from the germline V gene (reference sequence). cDNA synthesis used the whole RNA isolate, giving expressed TCRB sequences. The average read count of naive, central memory and regulatory T cell samples was about 3.3 million. Clones were read by immunoSEQ multiplex PCR, and TCRdb kept only the in-frame ones, dropping some. The sample lists 160,000 or so clones; 11% were seen once. The sample holds a few counts of this clone. The antigen is unknown. The V gene is TRBV15, the J gene TRBJ1-4; D is unclear. This receptor was obtained from a man between 18 and 29 years old in good health. Sequenced: central memory CD4+ T cells from blood. The CDR3 reads CATSRDSRPTNEKLFF. CDR3 DNA: TGTGCCACCAGCAGAGATTCACGTCCAACTAATGAAAAACTGTTTTTT.